What follows are 22 T cell receptor beta chains derived from one specimen sequenced in a study of Graves' ophthalmopathy and Graves' hyperthyroidism. Amplifying from RNA transcripts, the study obtained TCR beta CDR3 regions. First-round RT-PCR with HTBI primers preceded a second-round multiplex PCR. TCRdb fed the multiplex PCR reads into MiXCR, producing one record per CDR3 protein. The table records 600,000 to 950,000 distinct CDR3 sequences, 40% of them present only once. The material sequenced was peripheral blood. The receptors derive from an adult man with Graves' ophthalmopathy.

Points on this clonotype: Relative to the germline gene, one junction end is altered; a read error may explain this. The chain links TRBV29-1 to TRBJ2-2; possible D gene TRBD1, 6 bases. Germline V gene sequence: CDR1 SQVTM, CDR2 ANQGSEA. The CDR3 is made up of 16 amino acids. The CDR3 is CGVESVDSANTGELFF. CDR3 coding DNA: TGCGGCGTTGAAAGCGTGGACAGCGCGAACACCGGGGAGCTGTTTTTT.

V usage is TRBV19 and J usage is TRBJ1-5; 7 nucleotides line up with TRBD1. The CDR3 spans 15 residues. J gave up 2 bases and V 6 bases, and 7 bases lay outside the gene matches. Germline CDR1 is LNHDA and CDR2 is SQIVND (reference sequence). The CDR3 region is CASSHRGQRNQPQHF. CDR3 DNA: TGTGCCAGTAGCCACAGGGGACAGCGCAATCAGCCCCAGCATTTT.

This clonotype was observed a few times. The rearrangement links TRBV20-1 to TRBJ2-7; D ambiguous. V lost 2 bases, J lost 0 bases, and 11 bases lay in between. The V gene's germline CDR1 is DFQATT and CDR2 SNEGSKA (reference sequence). This CDR3 has 14 amino acids. CDR3 sequence reads: CSARPDTTSYEQYF. The CDR3 DNA follows: TGCAGTGCTAGACCCGACACGACCTCCTACGAGCAGTACTTC.

Concerning this clonotype itself: This may be a read error, as it is one base from a much larger clone. J is TRBJ1-3 and V is TRBV10-3, with a possible D match to TRBD1 (6 bases). This CDR3 has 15 residues. From germline, CDR1 is ENHRY and CDR2 SYGVKD. Trimming stripped 5 bases from V and 4 bases from J, with 15 bases between. CDR3 nucleotide sequence: TGTGCCATCAGTTACTCTTCAGGGGCCGGAAACACCATATATTTT. Amino acid sequence: CAISYSSGAGNTIYF.

The CDR3 region has the DNA TGTGCCAGCCCTAGGGCAGGGAGGAACACCGGGGAGCTGTTTTTT. This gives the protein CASPRAGRNTGELFF. The chain uses TRBV12-3 or TRBV12-4 and TRBJ2-2; possibly TRBD1 or TRBD2 for D (5 bases each). V lost 8 bases and J lost 1, with 14 bases in between. This CDR3 is built from 15 residues.

This clonotype occurred a few times. The V call is TRBV5-6, the J call TRBJ1-6; D gene unclear. The CDR3 is 16 amino acids. V shed 4 bases and J shed 7 bases, with 18 bases lying between them. Germline V lookup: CDR1 SGHDT, CDR2 YYEEEE. As DNA, the CDR3 is TGTGCCAGCAGCCTCCTCGATCAGGTGGGAAATTCACCCCTCCACTTT. Its translation is CASSLLDQVGNSPLHF.

The chain is built from TRBV29-1 and TRBJ2-3; 8 positions agree with TRBD2. The CDR3 is 14 residues long. Germline lookup yields CDR1 SQVTM and CDR2 ANQGSEA. Germline trimming cut 7 bases from V and 6 bases from J; bases unmatched to any gene: 12. The CDR3 nucleotides are TGCAGCGCTGGAACCGGGACTAGGTTGGATACGCAGTATTTT. This translates into CSAGTGTRLDTQYF.

Details on this clonotype: Being one base from a much bigger clone, this may be a read error. The chain combines TRBV7-6 with TRBJ1-1, with 8 bases identical to TRBD1. The CDR3 is made up of 17 amino acids. V shed 0 bases and J 0 bases; nucleotides not matched to a gene: 6. The germline gives CDR1 SGHVS, CDR2 FNYEAQ. CDR3 sequence: CASSLALQQGVNTEAFF. As DNA, the CDR3 is TGTGCCAGCAGCTTAGCGCTTCAACAGGGGGTGAACACTGAAGCTTTCTTT.

This clonotype was counted only a few times. The V gene is TRBV6-5, the J gene TRBJ1-1, with a weak D call TRBD1 (5 bases). Germline V lookup: CDR1 MNHEY, CDR2 SVGAGI. V lost 0 bases and J 4 bases, leaving 12 bases between the germline ends. The CDR3 consists of 15 residues. The CDR3 coding sequence is TGTGCCAGCAGTTACTCTCGCCTTGGGGGCACTGAAGCTTTCTTT. This translates into CASSYSRLGGTEAFF.

The sample holds many counts of this clonotype. J is TRBJ2-7 and V is TRBV12-3 or TRBV12-4, with 10 bases fitting TRBD1. With 0 bases clipped from V and 6 bases from J, the junction kept 5 bases outside the gene matches. The CDR3 is made up of 15 amino acids. The chain's CDR3 is CASSLAGQGLGEQYF. DNA of the CDR3: TGTGCCAGCAGTTTAGCGGGACAGGGGCTCGGCGAGCAGTACTTC.

The chain has TRBV2 and TRBJ1-1, with D possibly being TRBD1 (6 bases). The CDR3 extends over 13 amino acids. Looked up from germline, CDR1 is SNHLY and CDR2 is FYNNEI. Between the trimmed V and J ends, which lost 6 bases and 7 bases, there was a span of 15 bases. Written as DNA, the CDR3 is TGTGCCAGCAGCCAGGGGCTTGCTAATGAAGCTTTCTTT. Protein sequence: CASSQGLANEAFF.

The chain links TRBV15 to TRBJ1-1, with 10 bases that match TRBD1. V gave up 0 bases and J gave up 6 bases; unmatched junction bases: 4. Germline V lookup: CDR1 LNHNV, CDR2 YYDKDF (reference sequence). The CDR3 loop spans 15 amino acids. CDR3: CATSREDRGLSEAFF. The CDR3 nucleotides read TGTGCCACCAGCAGAGAAGACAGGGGGCTTTCTGAAGCTTTCTTT.

The chain joins TRBV25-1 to TRBJ1-2; D perhaps matches TRBD1 (5 bases). Germline V lookup: CDR1 MGHDK, CDR2 SYGVNS. V was shortened by 2 bases and J by 4 bases, with 11 bases between the two germline ends. The CDR3 runs to 14 residues. CDR3 loop: CASSEGGAAYGYTF. In nucleotides, the CDR3 is TGTGCCAGCAGTGAAGGAGGGGCGGCCTATGGCTACACCTTC.

The chain links TRBV20-1 to TRBJ1-1; 10 nucleotides agree with TRBD1. The junction had 6 bases not matched to a gene; V was cut back by 2 bases and J by 6 bases. CDR1 DFQATT and CDR2 SNEGSKA come from the germline V gene (reference sequence). There are 14 residues in the CDR3. CDR3 in amino acids: CSARLRDRGAEAFF. CDR3 DNA sequence: TGCAGTGCTAGATTACGGGACAGGGGAGCTGAAGCTTTCTTT.

V gene TRBV10-3 combines with J gene TRBJ2-7; TRBD2 matches at 8 bases. The germline CDR1 and CDR2 sequences are ENHRY and SYGVKD. The trim removed 5 bases at V and 4 bases at J, leaving 10 bases unmatched. This CDR3 comprises 15 residues. The CDR3 sequence: CAISYSSGSTYEQYF. Here the CDR3 DNA reads TGTGCCATCAGTTACTCAAGCGGGAGTACGTACGAGCAGTACTTC.

The rearrangement joins TRBV29-1 to TRBJ2-7; TRBD2 is a possible D gene (7 bases). V lost 7 bases to trimming and J lost 7 bases, with 11 bases between them. The CDR3 length is 10 residues. CDR1 is SQVTM and CDR2 is ANQGSEA in the germline V gene. The CDR3: CSGEGGEQYF. CDR3 sequence (DNA): TGCAGCGGTGAGGGGGGGGAGCAGTACTTC.

This chain uses TRBV15 with TRBJ1-6; D unclear. Germline V gene lookup returns CDR1 LNHNV and CDR2 YYDKDF (reference sequence). V was cut by 5 bases and J by 7 bases, with 15 bases left in between. The CDR3 runs to 15 residues. The DNA of the CDR3 is TGTGCCACCAGCGTTGGAAACAGCAACAATTCACCCCTCCACTTT. Its protein is CATSVGNSNNSPLHF.

Concerning this clonotype itself: A much larger clone is a single base away; this may be a read error. This chain connects TRBV12-3 or TRBV12-4 to TRBJ1-1; TRBD1 is a possible D gene (6 bases). This CDR3 region has 12 residues. The CDR3 DNA reads as TGTGCCAGCAGGTTAGGGGGTGCTGAAGCTTTCTTT. Its protein product is CASRLGGAEAFF.

With regard to this clonotype: A much larger clone lies a single base off, so this may be a read error. The CDR3 region has the DNA TGTGCCAGCTCCCGACAGGCAAACCACGAGCAGTACTTC. Amino acids: CASSRQANHEQYF. This chain uses TRBV7-9 with TRBJ2-7; possibly TRBD1 for D (6 bases). Trimming removed 8 bases at V and 5 bases at J, with 16 bases between. The CDR3 covers 13 residues. The V gene's germline CDR1 is SEHNR and CDR2 FQNEAQ (reference sequence).

In this sample, this clonotype turned up a few times. The chain joins TRBV28 to TRBJ1-2; D is perhaps TRBD1 (6 bases). Germline-derived CDR1 and CDR2 are MDHEN and SYDVKM. The CDR3 is 14 residues long. Deletions cut 6 bases from V and 2 bases from J, with 13 bases between. The CDR3 coding sequence is TGTGCCAGCAGACAACCTGGACAGAACTATGGCTACACCTTC. Protein product: CASRQPGQNYGYTF.

The chain uses TRBV7-2 and TRBJ1-1; no clear D gene. With 3 bases removed from V and 0 bases from J, the gap between germline ends came to 8 bases. CDR1 and CDR2 (germline): SGHTA, FQGNSA. The CDR3 is 14 amino acids. Written as DNA, the CDR3 is TGTGCCAGCAGCTTCGGGGTCGTGAACACTGAAGCTTTCTTT. Translating it yields CASSFGVVNTEAFF.

This clonotype was found a few times. The chain joins TRBV7-2 to TRBJ2-6, with 10 positions matching TRBD2. The CDR3 is 18 amino acids. CDR1 SGHTA and CDR2 FQGNSA come from the germline V gene. V lost 5 bases and J lost 0; bases outside the gene matches: 7. The DNA for the CDR3 is TGTGCCAGCAGCATTGGACTAGCGGTGCCCTCTGGGGCCAACGTCCTGACTTTC. Its translation: CASSIGLAVPSGANVLTF.